The subject of this entry is one T cell receptor (beta chain). Antigen unknown. This sample is part of a study of shared clonotypes between healthy human individuals. The study, taken as a whole, reports: The sharing of 5% to 6.5% of naive CD4 clonotypes was seen across a few donors. The study generally estimated greater richness for naive than memory subsets.

Sequencing used immunoSEQ multiplex PCR; TCRdb keeps in-frame clones, though not all of them. The data show under 1,900,000 clones, approximately 98.5% seen once. V dropped 2 bases and J dropped 0 bases, with 8 bases sitting between them. Germline assignment: CDR1 MNHEY and CDR2 SMNVEV (reference sequence). The CDR3 runs to 15 residues. This rearrangement joins TRBV27 to TRBJ1-3; D gene ambiguous. The receptor was isolated from a man aged 25 to 40 in good health. Sequenced sample: naive CD4+ T cells sorted from blood. Subset reported: CD45RA+ positively selected. The CDR3 DNA reads as TGTGCCAGCAGTTTACTGGGTCCCTCTGGAAACACCATATATTTT. This codes for CASSLLGPSGNTIYF.